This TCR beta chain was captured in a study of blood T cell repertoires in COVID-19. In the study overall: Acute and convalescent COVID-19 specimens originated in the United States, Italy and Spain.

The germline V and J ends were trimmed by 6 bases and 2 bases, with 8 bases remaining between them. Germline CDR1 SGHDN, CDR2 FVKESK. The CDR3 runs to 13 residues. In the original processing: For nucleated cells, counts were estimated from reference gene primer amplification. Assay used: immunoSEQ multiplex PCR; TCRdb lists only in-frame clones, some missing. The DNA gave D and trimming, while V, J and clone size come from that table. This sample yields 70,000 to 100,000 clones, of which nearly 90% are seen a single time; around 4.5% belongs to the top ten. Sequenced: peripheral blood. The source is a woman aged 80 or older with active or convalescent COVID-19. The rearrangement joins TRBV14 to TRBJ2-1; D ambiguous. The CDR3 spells CASSPSTYNEQFF. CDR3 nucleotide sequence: TGTGCCAGCAGTCCAAGCACCTACAATGAGCAGTTCTTC.